What follows are 9 T cell receptor beta chains derived from one specimen sequenced in a study of T cells in Graves' hyperthyroidism and ophthalmopathy (dated by TCRdb to the late 2010s). The library was produced with multiplex PCR. The data were produced on an Illumina HiSeq 2000. TCR beta CDR3 regions were amplified from RNA transcripts. The first round of RT-PCR for the TCR CDR3 was performed with the HTBI primer set and the Qiagen OneStep RT-PCR kit. Clones were called with MiXCR by TCRdb after fastp trimmed the public reads at Q25, and only in-frame beta chains were retained. Under each unique CDR3 protein, matching rows form one entry showing the most common genes and DNA. This sample lists under 650,000 distinct CDR3 sequences; about 17% were detected once. 3.5% to 4% of the sample comes from the top ten. Specimen: blood. The receptors shown here come from a young woman with Graves' hyperthyroidism.

This clonotype occurred many times. The chain couples TRBV11-2 to TRBJ1-2; TRBD1 matches 7 bases. The CDR3 is 13 residues long. The V gene end was trimmed by 3 bases and the J gene end by 6 bases; junction bases not matched to a gene: 4. The germline gives CDR1 SGHAT, CDR2 FQNNGV. In DNA, the CDR3 is TGTGCCAGCAGCTTCACAGGGGAACATGGCTACACCTTC. Encoded protein: CASSFTGEHGYTF.

This clonotype has only a few counts. In nucleotides, the CDR3 is TGTGCCAGCGGCGAATCGGGAGGATGGGGCGGGGAGCTGTTTTTT. Translation gives CASGESGGWGGELFF. The chain joins TRBV12-3 or TRBV12-4 to TRBJ2-2; TRBD2 matches 7 bases. The CDR3 has 15 amino acids. The V and J ends lost 8 bases and 7 bases, in that order; junction bases with no gene match: 13.

The chain recombines TRBV7-2 with TRBJ2-7; TRBD2 is a possible D gene (6 bases). Germline CDR1 SGHTA, CDR2 FQGNSA. The V gene lost 5 bases and the J gene lost 6 bases, with 20 bases spanning the gap. The CDR3 has 15 residues. As DNA, the CDR3 is TGTGCCAGCAGCATAACCGGGACCTGGGGAGGCGAGCAGTACTTC. This encodes CASSITGTWGGEQYF.

This clonotype has ten or more counts. The chain combines TRBV12-3 or TRBV12-4 with TRBJ1-5; no reliable D call. The CDR3 consists of 13 residues. The V end lost 5 bases, the J end lost 3 bases, and 8 bases lay between the germline ends. CDR3 sequence reads: CASSRQPNQPQHF. The CDR3 DNA is TGTGCCAGCAGTCGACAACCCAATCAGCCCCAGCATTTT.

The rearrangement joins TRBV3-1 to TRBJ2-6; D possibly corresponds to TRBD1 (5 bases). From germline, CDR1 is LGHDT and CDR2 YNNKEL (reference sequence). The CDR3 totals 15 residues. V was pared by 2 bases and J by 3 bases, with 8 bases between. CDR3 nucleotide sequence: TGTGCCAGCAGCCAAACAGGTCATGGGGCCAACGTCCTGACTTTC. Its protein product is CASSQTGHGANVLTF.

This clonotype was recorded at least ten times. The chain couples TRBV29-1 to TRBJ2-5; 14 nucleotides match TRBD2. In germline, CDR1 is SQVTM, CDR2 ANQGSEA. The ends lost 7 bases at V and 1 base at J; junction bases unmatched: 8. This CDR3 spans 16 amino acids. CDR3 protein: CSGTGTSGRTQETQYF. The CDR3, as DNA: TGCAGCGGAACCGGGACTAGCGGGAGAACCCAAGAGACCCAGTACTTC.

This rearrangement joins TRBV2 to TRBJ2-2; D is ambiguous. This CDR3 contains 14 residues. Between the trimmed V and J ends, which lost 6 bases and 4 bases, there was a span of 12 bases. From germline, CDR1 is SNHLY and CDR2 FYNNEI. The CDR3 DNA sequence: TGTGCCAGCAGCCTAAGTCGCCCCACCGGGGAGCTGTTTTTT. It translates to CASSLSRPTGELFF.

This clonotype came up many times. The rearrangement links TRBV7-8 to TRBJ2-1; the match to TRBD2 covers 10 bases. V shed 5 bases, J shed 14 bases, and the junction held 3 bases outside the gene matches. The CDR3 length is 11 residues. Germline assignment: CDR1 SGHVS and CDR2 FQNEAQ. CDR3 nucleotides: TGTGCCAGCAGCCTCGGGACTAGCGAGTTCTTC. It specifies CASSLGTSEFF.

This clonotype was found many times. The rearrangement joins TRBV11-3 to TRBJ2-1; TRBD1 or TRBD2 may be the D gene (6 bases each). This CDR3 contains 15 residues. Germline values: CDR1 SGHNT, CDR2 YENEEA. Trimming took off 4 bases at V and 0 bases at J, with 10 bases between the two ends. CDR3 DNA sequence: TGTGCCAGCAGCTCCGGGGGCGGCTCCTACAATGAGCAGTTCTTC. Protein: CASSSGGGSYNEQFF.